These 13 T cell receptor beta chains were sequenced from one sample in a study of blood T cell repertoires in COVID-19. Sequencing used immunoSEQ multiplex PCR; TCRdb keeps in-frame clones, though not all of them. Of roughly 200,000 clones listed, roughly nine tenths are singletons. What was sequenced was peripheral blood. The origin of the receptors is a woman younger than 35 who had recovered from COVID-19.

The rearrangement joins TRBV18 to TRBJ2-1; 8 bases align to TRBD2. The J segment lost 2 bases and the V segment lost 1 base, leaving 4 bases of the junction unmatched. CDR1 is KGHSH and CDR2 is LQKENI in the germline V gene. This CDR3 contains 16 residues. CDR3 nucleotides: TGTGCCAGCTCACCACGATCCGGGAGGGCCTACAATGAGCAGTTCTTC. It codes for CASSPRSGRAYNEQFF.

The chain carries TRBV9 and TRBJ1-2; 12 nucleotides align to TRBD1. V was clipped by 3 bases and J by 5 bases; unmatched bases: 5. This CDR3 contains 15 residues. The germline CDR1 and CDR2 sequences are SGDLS and YYNGEE. CDR3 coding DNA: TGTGCCAGCAGCGCCCCGGGACAGGGGGCGTATGGCTACACCTTC. It yields the protein CASSAPGQGAYGYTF.

In its sample, this clone was seen once. This chain links TRBV11-3 with TRBJ2-7, with D possibly TRBD1 on 5 matching bases. CDR1 is SGHNT and CDR2 is YENEEA in the germline V gene. The CDR3 has 14 amino acids. The V and J ends lost 0 bases and 4 bases respectively, with 10 bases between them. The chain's CDR3 is CASSLDDGHYEQYF. CDR3 in DNA: TGTGCCAGCAGCTTAGACGACGGACATTACGAGCAGTACTTC.

The chain is built from TRBV14 and TRBJ2-7, with a possible D match to TRBD1 (6 bases). The germline CDR1 and CDR2 sequences are SGHDN and FVKESK. The CDR3 is 13 amino acids. V was clipped by 6 bases and J by 4 bases, with 13 bases between them. The CDR3 DNA follows: TGTGCCAGCAGTCAACAGGGATCTTACGAGCAGTACTTC. As protein: CASSQQGSYEQYF. Full variable domain (remainder filled in from reference TRBV14 and TRBJ2-7): EAGVTQFPSHSVIEKGQTVTLRCDPISGHDNLYWYRRVMGKEIKFLLHFVKESKQDESGMPNNRFLAERTGGTYSTLKVQPAELEDSGVYFCASSQQGSYEQYFGPGTRLTVT.

This chain links TRBV5-6 with TRBJ2-7; TRBD2 matches 8 bases. Germline V lookup: CDR1 SGHDT, CDR2 YYEEEE. Trimming took 2 bases from V and 4 from J; bases not matched to a gene: 5. This CDR3 is built from 14 residues. CDR3 coding DNA: TGTGCCAGCAGCTTAAGCGGGAGAGATTACGAGCAGTACTTC. Protein sequence: CASSLSGRDYEQYF.

The rearrangement uses TRBV7-2 and TRBJ2-3; 12 bases line up with TRBD2. The V gene's germline CDR1 is SGHTA and CDR2 FQGNSA. The CDR3 spans 15 residues. Trimming removed 5 bases from V and 7 bases from J; junction bases left unmatched: 7. CDR3: CASSPGLAGSYTQYF. The DNA of the CDR3 is TGTGCCAGCAGCCCAGGACTAGCGGGATCATATACGCAGTATTTT.

The chain is built from TRBV5-1 and TRBJ1-2, with D maybe TRBD1 (6 bases). This CDR3 is built from 14 residues. Germline lookup yields CDR1 SGHRS and CDR2 YFSETQ. V gave up 1 base and J gave up 11 bases, with 18 bases separating them. The CDR3, as DNA: TGCGCCAGCAGCTTGCAGTCGCACAGGGTGGGATACACCTTC. It yields the protein CASSLQSHRVGYTF.

The chain joins TRBV7-9 to TRBJ1-2; tentative D call: TRBD1 (5 bases). In germline, CDR1 is SEHNR, CDR2 FQNEAQ (reference sequence). The CDR3 totals 14 residues. The V end was cut by 1 base, the J end by 6 bases, with 12 bases between. The CDR3 nucleotides are TGTGCCAGCAGCTTAGTCGGGCCAGGGCATGGCTACACCTTC. Protein: CASSLVGPGHGYTF.

V and J are TRBV7-9 and TRBJ2-7; D remains unclear. The CDR3 is 12 residues long. Trimming left V 7 bases short and J 3 bases short, with 10 bases between. The germline V gene encodes CDR1 SEHNR and CDR2 FQNEAQ (reference sequence). The CDR3 nucleotides are TGTGCCAGCACCCGCCAGGACTACGAGCAGTACTTC. This encodes CASTRQDYEQYF.

The V call is TRBV6-5, the J call TRBJ2-7, with TRBD2 matching over 13 bases. V shed 6 bases, J shed 3 bases, and the junction held 5 bases outside the gene matches. Germline values: CDR1 MNHEY, CDR2 SVGAGI. The CDR3 runs to 15 residues. CDR3 loop: CASRKGTSGIYEQYF. As DNA, the CDR3 is TGTGCCAGCAGAAAAGGGACTAGCGGGATCTACGAGCAGTACTTC.

This clone was found once. This sequence joins TRBV9 and TRBJ2-7, with no clear D. V lost 4 bases and J lost 0, with 11 bases in between. Germline assignment: CDR1 SGDLS and CDR2 YYNGEE. CDR3 length: 14 residues. Here the CDR3 reads CASSRSPLSYEQYF. The CDR3 nucleotides read TGTGCCAGCAGCAGGAGCCCCCTCTCCTACGAGCAGTACTTC.

The chain uses TRBV10-2 and TRBJ2-1; 10 bases fit TRBD2. Germline CDR1 WSHSY, CDR2 SAAADI. V shed 7 bases and J 5 bases; nucleotides not matched to a gene: 17. The CDR3 spans 18 residues. The chain's CDR3 is CASIFQREGRFVNNEQFF. DNA for the CDR3: TGCGCCAGCATCTTCCAGCGGGAGGGAAGATTCGTAAACAATGAGCAGTTCTTC.

On this clone: Additional DNA sequences in this sample encode the identical CDR3. The chain uses TRBV18 and TRBJ1-5; 7 nucleotides line up with TRBD1. Germline assignment: CDR1 KGHSH and CDR2 LQKENI. The CDR3 totals 13 residues. V lost 6 bases, J lost 5 bases, and 4 bases stayed unmatched. The CDR3 sequence is CASSSDRDQPQHF. CDR3 DNA sequence: TGTGCCAGCTCTTCCGACAGGGATCAGCCCCAGCATTTT. Full variable domain (outside the CDR3, taken from reference TRBV18 and TRBJ1-5): NAGVMQNPRHLVRRRGQEARLRCSPMKGHSHVYWYRQLPEEGLKFMVYLQKENIIDESGMPKERFSAEFPKEGPSILRIQQVVRGDSAAYFCASSSDRDQPQHFGDGTRLSIL.